These 26 T cell receptor beta chains were all obtained from the same sample, sequenced in a study of blood T cell repertoires in COVID-19. TCRdb keeps only in-frame clones here, not all; method: immunoSEQ multiplex PCR. The table has around 250,000 clones, over 80% seen once; the top ten hold 1.2%. Sequenced: PBMCs or T cells enriched from blood (not recorded which). The origin of the receptors is a human donor in a cohort exposed to, infected with or recovered from COVID-19 (not recorded which). The donor label of this sample is uncertain.

The CDR3 reads CSAGTGGPYEQYF. The CDR3 DNA is TGCAGCGCCGGGACAGGGGGTCCCTACGAGCAGTACTTC. This chain joins TRBV29-1 and TRBJ2-7, with TRBD1 matching 11 bases. This CDR3 has 13 residues. Trimming at V came to 7 bases and at J to 2 bases, leaving 4 bases not matched to a gene. CDR1 and CDR2 from the germline V gene are SQVTM and ANQGSEA.

This chain connects TRBV21-1 to TRBJ1-2; the table names TRBD1, a call not compared with the DNA. TRBV21-1 is annotated as a pseudogene. This CDR3 region has 16 residues. The CDR3 region is CASSKKKRQLNYGYTF. The CDR3 DNA follows: TGTGCCAGCAGCAAAAAGAAGAGACAGCTTAACTATGGCTACACCTTC.

This chain links TRBV5-6 with TRBJ1-1; 8 positions match TRBD1. The CDR3 covers 16 residues. Germline CDR1 and CDR2: SGHDT and YYEEEE. The ends lost 3 bases at V and 11 bases at J; junction bases unmatched: 18. CDR3 nucleotides: TGTGCCAGCAGCTCCCCTTCCCAGGACAGGGCTTGGGGGGCTTTCTTT. It is translated as CASSSPSQDRAWGAFF. Together with reference TRBV5-6 and TRBJ1-1, the CDR3 gives the full variable domain: DAGVTQSPTHLIKTRGQQVTLRCSPKSGHDTVSWYQQALGQGPQFIFQYYEEEERQRGNFPDRFSGHQFPNYSSELNVNALLLGDSALYLCASSSPSQDRAWGAFFGQGTRLTVV.

This chain uses TRBV11-2 with TRBJ1-2, with TRBD1 as a possible D gene (5 bases). Between the trimmed V and J ends, which lost 4 bases and 2 bases, there was a span of 11 bases. The length of the CDR3 is 14 residues. Germline-derived CDR1 and CDR2 are SGHAT and FQNNGV. CDR3 amino acids: CASSWRDGNYGYTF. The CDR3 DNA reads as TGTGCCAGCAGCTGGAGGGACGGGAACTATGGCTACACCTTC.

This clone is a singleton in its sample. CDR3 sequence: CARSGKRFCNQPQHF. CDR3 sequence (DNA): TGTGCCAGAAGCGGTAAACGGTTTTGCAATCAGCCCCAGCATTTT. V is TRBV5-3 and J is TRBJ1-5; D remains ambiguous. TRBV5-3 is given ORF status, its function remaining uncertain. The CDR3 extends over 15 amino acids. The V end was cut by 4 bases, the J end by 2 bases, with 13 bases between.

The chain recombines TRBV19 with TRBJ1-2; TRBD1 matches at 8 bases. This CDR3 is 14 amino acids long. V trimming: 3 bases; J trimming: 5 bases; junction bases outside the gene matches: 5. Germline V gene sequence: CDR1 LNHDA, CDR2 SQIVND (reference sequence). For the CDR3, the DNA is TGTGCCAGTAGTATGCAGGGGGCTGTTTATGGCTACACCTTC. Its protein product is CASSMQGAVYGYTF.

The chain joins TRBV30 to TRBJ1-1, with D tentatively TRBD1 (5 bases). CDR1 GTSNPN and CDR2 SVGIG come from the germline V gene (reference sequence). The CDR3 sequence is 13 residues long. The germline V and J ends were trimmed by 0 bases and 13 bases, with 18 bases remaining between them. This CDR3 is CAWSVQRGVFVFF. The CDR3 nucleotides are TGTGCCTGGAGTGTACAACGGGGGGTTTTCGTTTTCTTT.

This clone was detected only once. The chain joins TRBV24-1 to TRBJ2-3; no reliable D call. The CDR3 is 12 residues long. Germline lookup yields CDR1 KGHDR and CDR2 SFDVKD. V shed 3 bases and J shed 4 bases, with 4 bases lying between them. The CDR3 region is CATSDEADTQYF. CDR3 nucleotide sequence: TGTGCCACCAGTGATGAGGCAGATACGCAGTATTTT.

This chain links TRBV23-1 with TRBJ2-5; D is possibly TRBD2 (5 bases). TRBV23-1 is an ORF for which the function is uncertain. The CDR3 loop spans 15 amino acids. With 0 bases removed from V and 1 base from J, the gap between germline ends came to 9 bases. The CDR3 is CASSQSPGVQETQYF. CDR3 DNA: TGCGCCAGCAGTCAATCGCCCGGGGTCCAAGAGACCCAGTACTTC.

The rearrangement joins TRBV7-9 to TRBJ1-5; D is perhaps TRBD1 (6 bases). V gave up 1 base and J gave up 5 bases, with 18 bases separating them. The germline V gene has CDR1 SEHNR and CDR2 FQNEAQ (reference sequence). CDR3 size: 17 residues. CDR3 loop: CASSLELGAQVHQPQHF. Written as DNA, the CDR3 is TGTGCCAGCAGCTTAGAATTGGGGGCGCAGGTCCATCAGCCCCAGCATTTT.

This chain joins TRBV2 and TRBJ1-2; D call uncertain. V shed 5 bases and J shed 3 bases, with 16 bases lying between them. The CDR3 has 15 amino acids. Germline CDR1 reads SNHLY; CDR2 reads FYNNEI. The CDR3 loop reads CASSSRGRLDYGYTF. The CDR3 DNA is TGTGCCAGCAGTTCCCGGGGAAGGCTCGACTATGGCTACACCTTC.

V and J are TRBV4-1 and TRBJ1-2; TRBD1 aligns across 8 bases. V lost 1 base and J lost 4; bases outside the gene matches: 11. From germline, CDR1 is MGHRA and CDR2 YSYEKL. The CDR3 sequence is 17 residues long. The CDR3 sequence: CASSQGGSRGRGYGYTF. DNA of the CDR3: TGCGCCAGCAGCCAAGGAGGGTCCAGGGGGCGAGGCTATGGCTACACCTTC.

This chain links TRBV5-1 with TRBJ1-6, with D tentatively TRBD1 (6 bases). From germline, CDR1 is SGHRS and CDR2 YFSETQ. V was pared by 0 bases and J by 8 bases, with 12 bases between. The CDR3 consists of 15 residues. CDR3 residues: CASSLGQARDSPLHF. DNA for the CDR3: TGCGCCAGCAGCTTGGGACAGGCCAGGGATTCACCCCTCCACTTT.

This sequence joins TRBV9 and TRBJ1-6, with D tentatively TRBD1 (6 bases). The V and J ends lost 2 bases and 7 bases respectively, with 10 bases between them. CDR1 and CDR2 from the germline V gene are SGDLS and YYNGEE. The CDR3 is made up of 14 amino acids. Written as DNA, the CDR3 is TGTGCCAGCAGCGTGGGGACACCGAATTCACCCCTCCACTTT. Its translation is CASSVGTPNSPLHF.

The rearrangement joins TRBV7-6 to TRBJ1-4, with 7 positions matching TRBD1. Looked up from germline, CDR1 is SGHVS and CDR2 is FNYEAQ. This CDR3 is 14 amino acids long. V was pared by 1 base and J by 10 bases, with 6 bases of the junction left unmatched. The CDR3 region is CASSLEGGEGKLFF. CDR3 DNA sequence: TGTGCCAGCAGCTTAGAAGGGGGCGAGGGAAAACTGTTTTTT.

The chain employs TRBV6-6 and TRBJ1-4; 9 nucleotides agree with TRBD1. The germline V gene has CDR1 MNHNY and CDR2 SVGAGI (reference sequence). The CDR3 loop spans 14 amino acids. Trimming removed 5 bases from V and 8 bases from J; junction bases left unmatched: 6. This chain's CDR3 is CASSPTGGIEKLFF. CDR3 DNA sequence: TGTGCCAGCAGTCCGACAGGGGGTATAGAAAAACTGTTTTTT.

J is TRBJ1-6 and V is TRBV19; 7 bases fit TRBD1. Germline CDR1 is LNHDA and CDR2 is SQIVND (reference sequence). The CDR3 is 13 amino acids. The junction had 6 bases not matched to a gene; V was cut back by 6 bases and J by 10 bases. CDR3 in DNA: TGTGCCAGTAGAAATACAGGGGCCTCACCCCTCCACTTT. It codes for CASRNTGASPLHF.

The chain is built from TRBV30 and TRBJ1-2; possible D gene TRBD1, 6 bases. Germline V gene data show CDR1 as GTSNPN and CDR2 as SVGIG (reference sequence). The CDR3 consists of 13 residues. Trimming took off 2 bases at V and 4 bases at J, with 11 bases between the two ends. The CDR3 sequence: CAWSITGSYGYTF. The CDR3, as DNA: TGTGCCTGGAGTATCACAGGGAGCTATGGCTACACCTTC.

The J gene is TRBJ2-7, the V gene TRBV7-9, with TRBD2 matching 7 bases. The junction had 9 bases not matched to a gene; V was cut back by 5 bases and J by 5 bases. CDR1 and CDR2 from the germline V gene are SEHNR and FQNEAQ (reference sequence). The CDR3 sequence is 14 residues long. This CDR3 reads CASSTRLAGNEQYF. Written as DNA, the CDR3 is TGTGCCAGCAGCACCCGACTAGCCGGGAACGAGCAGTACTTC.

This clone was found once. The rearrangement joins TRBV4-1 to TRBJ1-6; tentative D call: TRBD1 (6 bases). V was clipped by 0 bases and J by 8 bases, with 14 bases between them. This CDR3 has 16 amino acids. The germline gives CDR1 MGHRA, CDR2 YSYEKL. This CDR3 is CASSQDVSDRYSPLHF. DNA of the CDR3: TGCGCCAGCAGCCAAGACGTATCGGACAGATATTCACCCCTCCACTTT.

The CDR3 DNA is TGTGCCAGCAGTTCTCGGGACTGGGCCAACGTCCTGACTTTC. Translating it yields CASSSRDWANVLTF. V is TRBV6-2 or TRBV6-3 and J is TRBJ2-6, with D tentatively TRBD2 (6 bases). The CDR3 totals 14 residues. Trimming cost V 4 bases and J 5 bases, with 9 bases left between them. CDR1 and CDR2 (germline): MNHEY, SVGEGT.

This clone was seen once. The chain carries TRBV5-4 and TRBJ1-1; 10 bases agree with TRBD1. Unmatched junction bases numbered 4, after V lost 4 bases and J lost 4 bases. Germline assignment: CDR1 SGHNT and CDR2 YYREEE (reference sequence). The CDR3 loop spans 14 amino acids. The CDR3 here is CASSRDRGSTEAFF. CDR3 DNA sequence: TGTGCCAGCAGCCGGGACAGGGGATCCACTGAAGCTTTCTTT.

The rearrangement links TRBV18 to TRBJ1-5; TRBD1 might be the D (5 bases). CDR3 length: 15 residues. The V end lost 2 bases, the J end lost 1 base, and 9 bases lay between the germline ends. Germline V lookup: CDR1 KGHSH, CDR2 LQKENI. Here the CDR3 DNA reads TGTGCCAGCTCACCAGTGGCAGGGAGCAATCAGCCCCAGCATTTT. This sequence encodes CASSPVAGSNQPQHF.

The chain joins TRBV27 to TRBJ2-5; 12 bases are a match to TRBD2. The CDR3 sequence is 16 residues long. Trimming at V came to 8 bases and at J to 5 bases, leaving 12 bases not matched to a gene. Germline-derived CDR1 and CDR2 are MNHEY and SMNVEV (reference sequence). CDR3 residues: CASELAGGIVMETQYF. For the CDR3, the DNA is TGTGCCAGCGAACTAGCGGGGGGAATCGTGATGGAGACCCAGTACTTC.

This chain joins TRBV5-4 and TRBJ1-3; no clear D gene. The germline gives CDR1 SGHNT, CDR2 YYREEE (reference sequence). This CDR3 spans 14 amino acids. V was cut by 5 bases and J by 3 bases, with 12 bases left in between. The chain's CDR3 is CASRPGSHGNTIYF. DNA for the CDR3: TGTGCCAGCAGACCCGGGTCTCATGGAAACACCATATATTTT. Full variable domain (outside the CDR3, taken from reference TRBV5-4 and TRBJ1-3): ETGVTQSPTHLIKTRGQQVTLRCSSQSGHNTVSWYQQALGQGPQFIFQYYREEENGRGNFPPRFSGLQFPNYSSELNVNALELDDSALYLCASRPGSHGNTIYFGEGSWLTVV.

The chain employs TRBV5-1 and TRBJ1-1, with 8 nucleotides matching TRBD1. Germline CDR1 SGHRS, CDR2 YFSETQ. V dropped 4 bases and J dropped 2; count of bases not matched to a gene: 10. There are 16 residues in the CDR3. The CDR3 DNA reads as TGCGCCAGCAGCCCGGGGACAGGCCTCCTTAACACTGAAGCTTTCTTT. Translated, it gives CASSPGTGLLNTEAFF. Full variable domain (missing parts from reference TRBV5-1 and TRBJ1-1): KAGVTQTPRYLIKTRGQQVTLSCSPISGHRSVSWYQQTPGQGLQFLFEYFSETQRNKGNFPGRFSGRQFSNSRSEMNVSTLELGDSALYLCASSPGTGLLNTEAFFGQGTRLTVV.